This note documents a single TCR beta chain sequence. This clone was found a few times. Its antigen remains undetermined. No clone much larger than this one lies a single base away; base qualities are absent. The time point label for this specimen denotes: pretreatment peripheral blood. A cohort of 25 to 30 patients with locally advanced or metastatic urothelial carcinoma, treated at Memorial Sloan Kettering on a trial protocol, was included. Peripheral blood mononuclear cells were collected from each patient pretreatment and during treatment, giving between 1 and 8 total time points per patient. The Qiagen DNeasy Blood extraction kit was used to purify genomic DNA from total PBMCs and tumor samples. PBMCs were collected pretreatment and during treatment, and were isolated and stored as previously described. Each PCR received spiked-in synthetic TCR analog templates so that absolute template abundance could be estimated from read counts. Using the immunoSEQ assay, TCRbeta CDR3 regions were amplified from genomic DNA with bias-controlled V and J gene primers. Sequencing of rearranged TCRbeta segments was done at approximately 20X coverage. Turning to the authors' computational methods: Clustering was used to correct sequencing errors, and CDR3s were annotated against IMGT so that V, D and J genes could be assigned. Downstream analyses used only productive TCRbeta rearrangements, leaving out any out-of-frame or stop-codon sequences. To compute clonality, Shannon entropy was normalized by the log of the number of unique productive sequences and then subtracted from one. Fisher's exact test with Benjamini-Hochberg correction, at a threshold of adjusted p below 0.01, was used to find clones that differed between time points or between blood and tumor. Sourced from immuneACCESS, this table was stored by TCRdb with only in-frame sequences that have V and J called. A share of the clones is absent; for the studies checked, an unresolved V gene accounts for under half, and the remainder has no known explanation. From that table come the V and J calls and clone size; the DNA was used to work out D and trimming. The sample has about 43,000 clones on record, around 84% of them singletons. About a sixth of the sample goes to the ten largest clones.

This entry is derived from a study of PD-L1 blockade in urothelial cancer (dated by TCRdb to the late 2010s). The study in broad terms: All patients started therapy in the mid-2010s and received atezolizumab 1,200 mg intravenously every 3 weeks. About 90% of the roughly 29 patients were identified as males with urothelial cancer of bladder origin, and a prior smoking history was reported by 18 of 29 patients. An ECOG performance status of 0 or 1 was recorded for the patients, and 0 to 3 prior chemotherapy regimens had been received by the patients. Blood samples were analyzed at 3 weeks after treatment start (second dose) and at 6 weeks after treatment start. Blood samples gave a median of about 140,000 T cells and 82,636 unique TCRs, with a median clonality of roughly 0.081. The study was an exploratory multi-omic analysis of somatic, immune and clinical correlates of response to PD-L1 blockade with atezolizumab in urothelial cancer. Pretreatment tumor samples, along with matched peripheral blood serially collected before and after atezolizumab treatment, were subjected to TCR sequencing. Durable clinical benefit meant progression-free survival longer than 6 months, and TCR features were also tested against progression-free and overall survival. In the same patients, pretreatment tumors underwent whole exome sequencing and RNA sequencing in addition to TCR sequencing. Roughly 10 patients achieved durable clinical benefit and approximately 20 did not. Twenty-nine patients had pretreatment blood TCR-seq, approximately 24 had at least one posttreatment blood collection, and approximately 24 had tumor TCR-seq.

The germline V gene yields MGHRA for CDR1 and YSYEKL for CDR2. The CDR3, cysteine through phenylalanine, is 17 amino acids long. The DNA shown is the 51-base CDR3, in frame from base 1. Relative to germline, V is missing 4 bases and J is missing 4 bases, with 11 bases of the junction outside any gene match. Here is what the overall study found, with its caveats: A pretreatment peripheral blood TCR clonality below the median was linked to improved progression-free and overall survival. Because the sample size was small (n = 29) and many of the analyses were exploratory, the results are meant to be hypothesis-generating. Patients with durable benefit showed greater expansion of tumor-associated TCR clones in peripheral blood 3 weeks after starting treatment (n ≈ 20, p = 0.022).

The clonotype was recovered from a man between 60 and 75 years old with urothelial cancer. Sample: PBMCs, taken around atezolizumab (anti-PD-L1) treatment. The receptor chain draws on TRBV4-1 and TRBJ1-2; 11 central nucleotides agree with TRBD1. The CDR3: CASSPTQRDRGFYGYTF. The DNA is TGCGCCAGCAGCCCTACTCAGCGGGACAGGGGGTTCTATGGCTACACCTTC.